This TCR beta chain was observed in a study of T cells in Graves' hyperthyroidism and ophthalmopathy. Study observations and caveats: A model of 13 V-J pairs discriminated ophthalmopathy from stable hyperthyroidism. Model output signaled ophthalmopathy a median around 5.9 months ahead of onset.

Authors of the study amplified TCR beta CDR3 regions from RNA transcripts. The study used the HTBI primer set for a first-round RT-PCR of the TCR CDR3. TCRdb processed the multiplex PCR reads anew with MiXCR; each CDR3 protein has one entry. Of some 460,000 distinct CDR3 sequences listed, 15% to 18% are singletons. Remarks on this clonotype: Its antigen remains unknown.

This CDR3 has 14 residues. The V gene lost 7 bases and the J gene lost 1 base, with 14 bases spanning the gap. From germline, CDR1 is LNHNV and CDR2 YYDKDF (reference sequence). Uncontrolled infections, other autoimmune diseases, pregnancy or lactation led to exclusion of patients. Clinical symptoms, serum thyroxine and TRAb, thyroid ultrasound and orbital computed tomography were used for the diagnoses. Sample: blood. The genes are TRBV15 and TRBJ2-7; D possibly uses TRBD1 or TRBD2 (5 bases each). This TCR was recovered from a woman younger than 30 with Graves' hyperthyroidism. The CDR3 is CATNPGRWSYEQYF. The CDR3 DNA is TGTGCCACCAACCCGGGACGATGGTCCTACGAGCAGTACTTC.